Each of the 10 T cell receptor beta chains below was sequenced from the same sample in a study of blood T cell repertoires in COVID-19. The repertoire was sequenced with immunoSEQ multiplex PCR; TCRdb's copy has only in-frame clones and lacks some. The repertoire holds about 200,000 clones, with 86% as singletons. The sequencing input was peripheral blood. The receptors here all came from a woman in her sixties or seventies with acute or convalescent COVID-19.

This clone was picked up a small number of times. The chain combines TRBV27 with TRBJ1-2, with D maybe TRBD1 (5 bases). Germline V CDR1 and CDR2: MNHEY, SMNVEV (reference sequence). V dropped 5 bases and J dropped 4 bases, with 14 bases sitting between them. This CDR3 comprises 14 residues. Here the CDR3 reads CASSQSRGGYGYTF. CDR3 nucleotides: TGTGCCAGCAGTCAAAGTAGGGGAGGCTATGGCTACACCTTC.

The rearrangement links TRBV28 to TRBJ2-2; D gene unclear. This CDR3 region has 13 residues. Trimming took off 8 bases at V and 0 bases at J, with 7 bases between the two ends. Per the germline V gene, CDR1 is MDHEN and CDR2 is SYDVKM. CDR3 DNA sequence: TGTGCCAGCCAAACGGCGAACACCGGGGAGCTGTTTTTT. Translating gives CASQTANTGELFF.

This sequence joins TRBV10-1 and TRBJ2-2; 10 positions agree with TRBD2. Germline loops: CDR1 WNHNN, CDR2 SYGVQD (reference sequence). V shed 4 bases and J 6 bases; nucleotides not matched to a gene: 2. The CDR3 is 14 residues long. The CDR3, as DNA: TGCGCCAGCAGTGCCCTAGCGGGAGCCGGGGAGCTGTTTTTT. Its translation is CASSALAGAGELFF.

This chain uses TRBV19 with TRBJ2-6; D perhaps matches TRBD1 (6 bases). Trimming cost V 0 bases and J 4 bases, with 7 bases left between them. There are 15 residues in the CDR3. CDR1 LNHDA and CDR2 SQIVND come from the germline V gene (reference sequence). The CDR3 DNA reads TGTGCCAGTAGTATAGAGGGGGCAGGGGCCAACGTCCTGACTTTC. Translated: CASSIEGAGANVLTF.

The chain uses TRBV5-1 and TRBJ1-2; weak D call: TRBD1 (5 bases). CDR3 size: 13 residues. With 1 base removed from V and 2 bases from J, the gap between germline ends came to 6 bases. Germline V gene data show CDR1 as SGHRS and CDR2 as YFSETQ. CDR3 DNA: TGCGCCAGCAGCTTGCAGGGAAACTATGGCTACACCTTC. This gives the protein CASSLQGNYGYTF.

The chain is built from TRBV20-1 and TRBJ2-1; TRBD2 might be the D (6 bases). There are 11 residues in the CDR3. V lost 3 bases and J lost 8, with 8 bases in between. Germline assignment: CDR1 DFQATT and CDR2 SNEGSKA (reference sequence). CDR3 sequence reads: CSARRRDEQFF. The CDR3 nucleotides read TGCAGTGCTAGGAGGAGGGATGAGCAGTTCTTC.

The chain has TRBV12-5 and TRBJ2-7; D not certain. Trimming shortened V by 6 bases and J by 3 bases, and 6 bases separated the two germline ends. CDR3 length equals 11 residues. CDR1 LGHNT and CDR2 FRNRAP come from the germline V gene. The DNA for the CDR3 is TGTGCTAGTGGAACAGACTACGAGCAGTACTTC. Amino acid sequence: CASGTDYEQYF.

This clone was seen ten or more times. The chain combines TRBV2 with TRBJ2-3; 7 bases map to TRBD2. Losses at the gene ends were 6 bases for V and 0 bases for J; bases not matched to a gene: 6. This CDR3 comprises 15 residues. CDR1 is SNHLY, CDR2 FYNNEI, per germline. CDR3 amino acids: CASRGTTTSTDTQYF. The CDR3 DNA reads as TGTGCCAGCAGAGGGACTACCACTAGCACAGATACGCAGTATTTT.

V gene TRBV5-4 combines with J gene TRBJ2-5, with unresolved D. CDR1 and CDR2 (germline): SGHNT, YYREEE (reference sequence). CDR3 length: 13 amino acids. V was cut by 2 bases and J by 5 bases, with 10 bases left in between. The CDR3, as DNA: TGTGCCAGCAGCTTCCTTTCCAGGGAGACCCAGTACTTC. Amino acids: CASSFLSRETQYF.

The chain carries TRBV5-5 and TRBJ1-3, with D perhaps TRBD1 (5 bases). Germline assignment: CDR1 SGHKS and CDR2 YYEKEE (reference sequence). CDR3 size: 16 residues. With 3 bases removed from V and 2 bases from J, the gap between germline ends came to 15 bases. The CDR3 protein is CASSSGAGRAGNTIYF. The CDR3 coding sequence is TGTGCCAGCAGCTCCGGGGCAGGGAGGGCTGGAAACACCATATATTTT.